This T cell receptor (beta chain) comes out of a study of blood T cell repertoires in COVID-19. CDR3 length: 14 amino acids. V dropped 4 bases and J dropped 2; count of bases not matched to a gene: 3. Germline lookup yields CDR1 MNHEY and CDR2 SVGAGI. Sequencing was performed with immunoSEQ multiplex PCR; in TCRdb, only in-frame clones are kept and a portion is missing. The sample has 200,000 to 300,000 clones; around four fifths are singletons. J is TRBJ2-7 and V is TRBV6-5; TRBD1 aligns across 9 bases. The sequenced sample was peripheral blood. This TCR was sampled from a young man who had recovered from COVID-19. CDR3 in DNA: TGTGCCAGCAGTTGGGGACAGGGCCCCTACGAGCAGTACTTC. Translation gives CASSWGQGPYEQYF.